The 27 T cell receptor beta chains presented below share a single source sample, sequenced in a study of response to subunit inactivated influenza vaccine. TCRdb re-derived calls from the RT-PCR reads in MiXCR, one entry per CDR3 protein. Of roughly 500,000 distinct CDR3 sequences listed, more than 15% are singletons. The sequenced sample was CD4+ T cells sorted from PBMCs, obtained about 23 months after vaccination. The source of these receptors is a man aged 50 to 69 who received an inactivated influenza vaccine.

The rearrangement joins TRBV4-2 to TRBJ2-2; TRBD2 might be the D (6 bases). V lost 2 bases to trimming and J lost 1 base, with 8 bases between them. This CDR3 has 15 amino acids. Germline loops: CDR1 LGHNA, CDR2 YNFKEQ. The CDR3 sequence: CASSQRRGNTGELFF. In DNA form, the CDR3 reads TGTGCCAGCAGCCAAAGGCGGGGGAACACCGGGGAGCTGTTTTTT.

The chain uses TRBV6-1 and TRBJ2-1; 7 positions agree with TRBD1. CDR3 length: 16 residues. V gave up 5 bases and J gave up 1 base; unmatched junction bases: 8. From germline, CDR1 is MNHNS and CDR2 SASEGT. CDR3 amino acids: CASSREGAPSYNEQFF. DNA for the CDR3: TGTGCCAGCAGTCGAGAGGGGGCTCCGTCCTACAATGAGCAGTTCTTC.

V and J are TRBV20-1 and TRBJ2-5; D is ambiguous. Germline CDR1 is DFQATT and CDR2 is SNEGSKA (reference sequence). The CDR3 length is 11 residues. V lost 1 base and J 9 bases, leaving 9 bases between the germline ends. The CDR3 protein is CSARAPYPQYF. CDR3 DNA: TGCAGTGCTAGAGCCCCTTATCCCCAGTACTTC.

This clonotype has ten or more counts. The genes are TRBV11-1 and TRBJ1-1; possible D gene TRBD1, 5 bases. The CDR3 loop spans 14 amino acids. Germline loops: CDR1 SGHAT, CDR2 FQDESV (reference sequence). Trimming took off 5 bases at V and 6 bases at J, with 16 bases between the two ends. The CDR3 nucleotides read TGTGCCAGCAGCATACAGGCGAACCGCGCTGAAGCTTTCTTT. Its protein is CASSIQANRAEAFF.

This clonotype was picked up a small number of times. This chain joins TRBV3-1 and TRBJ2-5, with 10 bases identical to TRBD2. With 9 bases clipped from V and 2 bases from J, the junction kept 15 bases outside the gene matches. The germline V gene encodes CDR1 LGHDT and CDR2 YNNKEL (reference sequence). CDR3 length equals 17 residues. The DNA of the CDR3 is TGTGCCAGTACCGGGACTAGCGATTTACTGGCTCAAGAGACCCAGTACTTC. Protein sequence: CASTGTSDLLAQETQYF.

There are a few counts of this clonotype. The chain carries TRBV7-2 and TRBJ2-1; 10 positions match TRBD1. Germline V gene lookup returns CDR1 SGHTA and CDR2 FQGNSA. V trimming: 3 bases; J trimming: 15 bases; junction bases outside the gene matches: 5. This CDR3 comprises 12 residues. CDR3 nucleotide sequence: TGTGCCAGCAGCTTGACAGGGGGCGCTCGGTTCTTC. This sequence encodes CASSLTGGARFF. Supplemented by reference TRBV7-2 and TRBJ2-1, the full variable domain reads GAGVSQSPSNKVTEKGKDVELRCDPISGHTALYWYRQSLGQGLEFLIYFQGNSAPDKSGLPSDRFSAERTGGSVSTLTIQRTQQEDSAVYLCASSLTGGARFFGPGTRLTVL.

The chain uses TRBV6-2 or TRBV6-3 and TRBJ2-1; tentative D call: TRBD1 (5 bases). V was clipped by 5 bases and J by 0 bases, with 14 bases between them. The CDR3 totals 16 residues. CDR1 MNHEY and CDR2 SVGEGT come from the germline V gene. CDR3 sequence (DNA): TGTGCCAGCAGTCCTAGTGGGGCAGGCTCCTACAATGAGCAGTTCTTC. Residues: CASSPSGAGSYNEQFF.

This clonotype was detected only a few times. The chain combines TRBV9 with TRBJ2-1, with 7 bases identical to TRBD2. The V segment lost 3 bases and the J segment 9 bases; nucleotides outside the gene matches: 9. The germline CDR1 and CDR2 sequences are SGDLS and YYNGEE. The CDR3 totals 14 residues. The CDR3 nucleotides are TGTGCCAGCAGCGCGTCCTTAGAGCGGGGTGAGCAGTTCTTC. Amino acid sequence: CASSASLERGEQFF.

This clonotype was observed many times. The chain uses TRBV5-1 and TRBJ1-4; D uncertain. Germline lookup yields CDR1 SGHRS and CDR2 YFSETQ. This CDR3 comprises 13 residues. V dropped 0 bases and J dropped 5 bases, with 5 bases sitting between them. The CDR3 protein is CASSLGSNEKLFF. CDR3 DNA sequence: TGCGCCAGCAGCTTGGGGTCAAATGAAAAACTGTTTTTT.

V is TRBV7-9 and J is TRBJ1-2, with a weak D call TRBD1 (6 bases). CDR3 length: 11 residues. The germline V gene encodes CDR1 SEHNR and CDR2 FQNEAQ (reference sequence). V shed 6 bases and J shed 8 bases, with 10 bases lying between them. The CDR3 DNA reads TGTGCCAGCAGTTCTGACAGGGGCTACACCTTC. Protein product: CASSSDRGYTF.

This clonotype was seen only a few times. V gene TRBV20-1 combines with J gene TRBJ2-1; 11 bases fit TRBD2. The CDR3 is 18 residues long. Germline V gives CDR1 DFQATT, CDR2 SNEGSKA (reference sequence). The ends lost 4 bases at V and 8 bases at J; junction bases unmatched: 19. The CDR3 bases are TGCAGTGCTATGGCCCCTAGCGGGGGGCCTCTAGGTGGCGATGAGCAGTTCTTC. Translated, it gives CSAMAPSGGPLGGDEQFF.

The chain employs TRBV20-1 and TRBJ2-7, with D perhaps TRBD2 (6 bases). Germline lookup yields CDR1 DFQATT and CDR2 SNEGSKA (reference sequence). The CDR3 loop spans 14 amino acids. V lost 2 bases and J 2 bases, leaving 13 bases between the germline ends. The chain's CDR3 is CSARPTGSAYEQYF. The CDR3 nucleotides read TGCAGTGCTAGACCTACCGGGAGCGCCTACGAGCAGTACTTC.

The chain uses TRBV7-2 and TRBJ2-7; D not resolved. V was pared by 5 bases and J by 5 bases, with 10 bases between. The CDR3 is 12 residues long. The V gene's germline CDR1 is SGHTA and CDR2 FQGNSA. In DNA, the CDR3 is TGTGCCAGCAGCAAGCAGGACCACGAGCAGTACTTC. This encodes CASSKQDHEQYF.

This clonotype was counted between two and nine times. This rearrangement joins TRBV10-3 to TRBJ1-1; TRBD1 agrees at 8 bases. This CDR3 comprises 15 residues. V lost 3 bases, J lost 4 bases, and 7 bases stayed unmatched. Germline CDR1 ENHRY, CDR2 SYGVKD. CDR3 DNA sequence: TGTGCCATCAGTGAATTTCAGGGGGCCGGCACTGAAGCTTTCTTT. Its protein is CAISEFQGAGTEAFF.

This clonotype was detected once. This chain links TRBV30 with TRBJ2-3; D not certain. The length of the CDR3 is 12 residues. Germline values: CDR1 GTSNPN, CDR2 SVGIG (reference sequence). V was cut by 3 bases and J by 4 bases, with 8 bases left in between. The CDR3 DNA follows: TGTGCCTGGAGGGAATCGGCAGATACGCAGTATTTT. Amino acids: CAWRESADTQYF.

This clonotype was detected a few times. The rearrangement links TRBV5-1 to TRBJ2-1; either TRBD1 or TRBD2 may fit D (5 bases each). V was pared by 0 bases and J by 9 bases, with 7 bases between. Germline-derived CDR1 and CDR2 are SGHRS and YFSETQ. The length of the CDR3 is 12 residues. This CDR3 is CASSLGGIEQFF. The CDR3 DNA follows: TGCGCCAGCAGCTTGGGGGGGATTGAGCAGTTCTTC.

The V and J genes are TRBV10-3 and TRBJ1-4; TRBD1 agrees at 10 bases. V was pared by 6 bases and J by 3 bases, with 10 bases of the junction left unmatched. Germline V CDR1 and CDR2: ENHRY, SYGVKD. The length of the CDR3 is 17 residues. The DNA for the CDR3 is TGTGCCATCAGCCCGGGACAGGGGTTGATTGCTAATGAAAAACTGTTTTTT. This encodes CAISPGQGLIANEKLFF.

At least ten counts were recorded for this clonotype. The CDR3 sequence: CASSKTGRGSPLHF. The DNA of the CDR3 is TGTGCCAGCAGTAAGACAGGGCGGGGTTCACCCCTCCACTTT. This chain uses TRBV25-1 with TRBJ1-6; 7 bases align to TRBD1. J gave up 9 bases and V 5 bases, and 7 bases lay outside the gene matches. Per germline, CDR1 MGHDK and CDR2 SYGVNS. The CDR3 is made up of 14 amino acids.

The V and J genes are TRBV12-3 or TRBV12-4 and TRBJ1-3; 8 nucleotides agree with TRBD1. This CDR3 has 15 residues. J lost 3 bases, V lost 5 bases, and 6 bases had no gene match. The CDR3 bases are TGTGCCAGCAGTCAGGGGGCGGGGGGTGGAAACACCATATATTTT. Its translation: CASSQGAGGGNTIYF.

The gene calls are TRBV7-6 and TRBJ2-2; 10 nucleotides align to TRBD2. The CDR3 is 16 residues long. V shed 1 base and J 4 bases; nucleotides not matched to a gene: 3. Germline V gene data show CDR1 as SGHVS and CDR2 as FNYEAQ. Written as DNA, the CDR3 is TGTGCCAGCAGCTTAGAGCGGGGGGGCCTCACCGGGGAGCTGTTTTTT. This codes for CASSLERGGLTGELFF.

V is TRBV11-2 and J is TRBJ2-5; 15 nucleotides align to TRBD2. V shed 5 bases and J 5 bases; nucleotides not matched to a gene: 6. Germline V CDR1 and CDR2: SGHAT, FQNNGV. This CDR3 comprises 16 residues. The CDR3 region is CASSLSGTSGRETQYF. The CDR3 DNA is TGTGCCAGCAGCCTCTCCGGGACTAGCGGGAGGGAGACCCAGTACTTC. Supplemented by reference TRBV11-2 and TRBJ2-5, the full variable domain reads EAGVAQSPRYKIIEKRQSVAFWCNPISGHATLYWYQQILGQGPKLLIQFQNNGVVDDSQLPKDRFSAERLKGVDSTLKIQPAKLEDSAVYLCASSLSGTSGRETQYFGPGTRLLVL.

In regard to this clonotype: One junction end disagrees with the germline gene, perhaps due to a read error. V is TRBV7-7 and J is TRBJ2-5; 7 bases fit TRBD2. The germline V gene has CDR1 SSHAT and CDR2 FNYEAQ (reference sequence). CDR3 length: 16 amino acids. The CDR3 loop is CASSPLGGSGQETQYF. CDR3 coding DNA: TGTGCTAGCAGCCCCCTCGGGGGGTCGGGGCAAGAGACCCAGTACTTC.

This clonotype has more than one count but fewer than ten. The J gene is TRBJ1-1, the V gene TRBV2; D ambiguous. There are 13 residues in the CDR3. The germline CDR1 and CDR2 sequences are SNHLY and FYNNEI. Trimming shortened V by 7 bases and J by 4 bases, and 13 bases separated the two germline ends. The CDR3 coding sequence is TGTGCCAGCATCCCGCCTGTGGGCACTGAAGCTTTCTTT. Its protein is CASIPPVGTEAFF.

The chain recombines TRBV4-3 with TRBJ1-1; TRBD1 agrees at 10 bases. Trimming cost V 4 bases and J 5 bases; bases outside gene matches: 7. Per the germline V gene, CDR1 is LGHNA and CDR2 is YSLEER. The CDR3 is made up of 15 amino acids. The CDR3 loop reads CASSRGQGLGTEAFF. The CDR3 coding sequence is TGCGCCAGCAGCCGGGGACAGGGGCTGGGTACTGAAGCTTTCTTT.

This clonotype has ten or more counts. For the CDR3, the DNA is TGTGCCACCTCTAGGGATGGCAATCAGCCCCAGCATTTT. This encodes CATSRDGNQPQHF. J is TRBJ1-5 and V is TRBV24-1; D call uncertain. Germline lookup yields CDR1 KGHDR and CDR2 SFDVKD. V was clipped by 9 bases and J by 2 bases, with 10 bases between them. This CDR3 is built from 13 residues.

The V gene is TRBV19, the J gene TRBJ1-5; D is uncertain. Germline assignment: CDR1 LNHDA and CDR2 SQIVND (reference sequence). Trimming took 7 bases from V and 6 from J, leaving 10 bases between them. The CDR3 contains 12 residues. In DNA form, the CDR3 reads TGTGCCAGTAATACGGGTTTTCAGCCCCAGCATTTT. Translating gives CASNTGFQPQHF.

This clonotype was picked up a small number of times. J is TRBJ2-1 and V is TRBV19, with 7 bases that match TRBD2. CDR3 length: 13 amino acids. The V gene's germline CDR1 is LNHDA and CDR2 SQIVND (reference sequence). The V and J ends lost 0 bases and 11 bases, in that order; junction bases with no gene match: 4. The CDR3 DNA reads TGTGCCAGTAGTATAGAAGTGGGAGGGCAGCAGTTCTTC. This gives the protein CASSIEVGGQQFF.